The T cell receptor beta chain described here comes from a study of shared T cell receptors in the human thymus. The assay was immunoSEQ multiplex PCR, and TCRdb's table has in-frame clones only and misses some. Among about 660,000 clones, roughly 90% were seen once, and the ten largest hold about 0.01%. CDR1 is ENHRY, CDR2 SYGVKD, per germline. V lost 2 bases, J lost 4 bases, and 14 bases stayed unmatched. The CDR3 sequence is 18 residues long. The same data also went into a second study, on human thymus T cells. This second study says: Resections were taken during corrective heart surgery, and the thymus tissue came from these. There were highly overlapping thymic repertoires among unrelated individuals, as related research reported.

Sequencing input: thymocytes. The clonotype comes from a boy younger than two with a congenital heart defect. This chain joins TRBV10-3 and TRBJ2-7, with 10 nucleotides matching TRBD2. In DNA form, the CDR3 reads TGTGCCATCAGTGAGCCCCAATCCCATAGCGGGAGGCCTTACGAGCAGTACTTC. Its translation: CAISEPQSHSGRPYEQYF.